Listed below are T cell receptor beta chains from one sample, sequenced in a study of shared clonotypes between healthy human individuals. Clones were sequenced by immunoSEQ multiplex PCR, and TCRdb holds only the in-frame ones, with some missing. The sample holds about 2 million clones, roughly 94% seen once. Sequenced: naive CD4+ T cells sorted from blood. The receptors shown here come from a man aged 18-30 years in good health. Both conserved end residues are part of each CDR3. The D gene is left open where the match is weak. Size is omitted from some rows. Given values are once, few, many or a class for expanded clones.

D: -
size: -
V: TRBV6-5
J: TRBJ1-1
DNA: TGTGCCAGCAGGGAAGTAGGGACTGAAGCTTTCTTT
CDR3: CASREVGTEAFF

D: TRBD2
size: -
V: TRBV10-1
J: TRBJ2-1
DNA: TGCGCCAGCAGTGATTGGGGACTAGCGAGGAATGAGCAGTTCTTC
CDR3: CASSDWGLARNEQFF

D: TRBD1
size: -
V: TRBV6-6
J: TRBJ2-7
DNA: TGTGCCAGCAGTTACTCCGGGACAGGGGTCTACGAGCAGTACTTC
CDR3: CASSYSGTGVYEQYF

D: -
size: once
V: TRBV19
J: TRBJ2-7
DNA: TGTGCCAGTAGTATGGGAGGCACTAGCTCCTACGAGCAGTACTTC
CDR3: CASSMGGTSSYEQYF

D: -
size: -
V: TRBV29-1
J: TRBJ2-3
DNA: TGCAGCGTTGAGTCAGGTCCTCGCACAGATACGCAGTATTTT
CDR3: CSVESGPRTDTQYF

D: -
size: -
V: TRBV11-2
J: TRBJ1-1
DNA: TGTGCCAGCAGCTCAAAGGGGTACAGGTTGAACACTGAAGCTTTCTTT
CDR3: CASSSKGYRLNTEAFF

D: -
size: -
V: TRBV2
J: TRBJ2-3
DNA: TGTGCCAGCAGTGAACAAGGGGGTGGGACTTGGCAGTATTTT
CDR3: CASSEQGGGTWQYF

D: -
size: -
V: TRBV5-8
J: TRBJ2-7
DNA: TGTGCCAGCAGCTTGGGTCAGGCGAGCTCCTACGAGCAGTACTTC
CDR3: CASSLGQASSYEQYF

D: TRBD1
size: -
V: TRBV7-6
J: TRBJ2-7
DNA: TGTGCCAGCAGCTTAGGGGGGACAGCATTCTACGAGCAGTACTTC
CDR3: CASSLGGTAFYEQYF

D: -
size: -
V: TRBV14
J: TRBJ2-7
DNA: TGTGCCAGCAGCCAAGTTGATTTCCGAGGGCGGAAATTCTTC
CDR3: CASSQVDFRGRKFF

D: -
size: -
V: TRBV2
J: TRBJ2-2
DNA: TGTGCCAGCAGACTGGACCAGGACACCGGGGAGCTGTTTTTT
CDR3: CASRLDQDTGELFF

D: TRBD2
size: -
V: TRBV28
J: TRBJ2-7
DNA: TGTGCCTCGACTAGCGCGTCCTACGAGCAGTACTTC
CDR3: CASTSASYEQYF

D: TRBD2
size: -
V: TRBV5-1
J: TRBJ2-3
DNA: TGCGCCAGCAGCTTGGCTAGATTAGCGGGAGCGGTAGATACGCAGTATTTT
CDR3: CASSLARLAGAVDTQYF

D: TRBD2
size: -
V: TRBV15
J: TRBJ2-1
DNA: TGTGCCACCAGCCGAGATCGGACTAGCGGGAGTGCCAATGAGCAGTTCTTC
CDR3: CATSRDRTSGSANEQFF

D: TRBD2
size: -
V: TRBV4-1
J: TRBJ2-7
DNA: TGCGCCAGCAGTTCCGGGACTAGCGGGTCCTACGAGCAGTACTTC
CDR3: CASSSGTSGSYEQYF

D: TRBD1
size: -
V: TRBV6-5
J: TRBJ2-7
DNA: TGTGCCAGCAGCACGTTGGGACAGGGCTACGAGCAGTACTTC
CDR3: CASSTLGQGYEQYF

D: TRBD1
size: -
V: TRBV6-5
J: TRBJ2-7
DNA: TGTGCCATAGGGACAGGGGTAAACGAGCAGTACTTC
CDR3: CAIGTGVNEQYF

D: TRBD1
size: -
V: TRBV25-1
J: TRBJ1-2
DNA: TGTGCCAGCAGTGGAACAGGGGGCGGGTACACCTTC
CDR3: CASSGTGGGYTF

D: -
size: -
V: TRBV7-9
J: TRBJ1-4
DNA: TGTGCCAGCAGCTTACCCGGAGCAACTAATGAAAAACTGTTTTTT
CDR3: CASSLPGATNEKLFF

D: -
size: -
V: TRBV5-6
J: TRBJ2-5
DNA: TGTGCCAGCAGCTTGGGGTACGGGACGGTTGAGACCCAGTACTTC
CDR3: CASSLGYGTVETQYF

D: -
size: -
V: TRBV11-3
J: TRBJ2-7
DNA: TGTGCCAGCAGCATTTCCCAGGGAGGCGAGCAGTACTTC
CDR3: CASSISQGGEQYF

D: -
size: -
V: TRBV28
J: TRBJ2-6
DNA: TGTGCCAGCAACGGTTTGGCCTCTGGGGCCAACGTCCTGACTTTC
CDR3: CASNGLASGANVLTF

D: -
size: -
V: TRBV6-5
J: TRBJ1-2
DNA: TGTGCCAGCATTAGAAGCCCGGGAGGCAACTATGGCTACACCTTC
CDR3: CASIRSPGGNYGYTF

D: TRBD2
size: -
V: TRBV5-4
J: TRBJ2-7
DNA: TGTGCCAGCAGCCCGCCAGCGGGAGGGTCCTACGAGCAGTACTTC
CDR3: CASSPPAGGSYEQYF

D: -
size: -
V: TRBV29-1
J: TRBJ1-6
DNA: TGCAGCGCCAAGGACGGTCGGCTTTCACCCCTCCACTTT
CDR3: CSAKDGRLSPLHF

D: -
size: -
V: TRBV7-9
J: TRBJ1-3
DNA: TGTGCCAGCAGCTTGGAAAACACCATATATTTT
CDR3: CASSLENTIYF

D: TRBD2
size: -
V: TRBV6-6
J: TRBJ2-4
DNA: TGTGCCAGCACTAGCGGCCAGCGCATTCAGTACTTC
CDR3: CASTSGQRIQYF

D: -
size: -
V: TRBV6-1
J: TRBJ1-2
DNA: TGTGCCAGCAGTGGACAGCTATTTAACTATGGCTACACCTTC
CDR3: CASSGQLFNYGYTF

D: -
size: -
V: TRBV6-5
J: TRBJ1-2
DNA: TGTGCCAGCAGTGAAGGGGTTGGGTATGGCTACACCTTC
CDR3: CASSEGVGYGYTF

D: -
size: -
V: TRBV21-1
J: TRBJ1-2
DNA: TGTGCCAGCTTCGGGGATGGCTACACCTTC
CDR3: CASFGDGYTF

D: TRBD2
size: -
V: TRBV15
J: TRBJ2-7
DNA: TGTGCCACCAGCAGAGACAAGACTAGCTGGTACTTC
CDR3: CATSRDKTSWYF

D: TRBD1
size: once
V: TRBV28
J: TRBJ1-5
DNA: TGTGCCAGCAGTTACCCGGACAGGGCCAATCAGCCCCAGCATTTT
CDR3: CASSYPDRANQPQHF

D: -
size: -
V: TRBV7-9
J: TRBJ1-1
DNA: TGTGCCAGCAGCTCTCCAGGGGCCTCCCTTGTCACTGAAGCTTTCTTT
CDR3: CASSSPGASLVTEAFF

D: -
size: few
V: TRBV11-2
J: TRBJ1-6
DNA: TGTGCCAGCAGGGGTGCCAGGGTTAATTCACCCCTCCACTTT
CDR3: CASRGARVNSPLHF

D: -
size: -
V: TRBV5-1
J: TRBJ1-2
DNA: TGCGCCAGCAGCTTGGACGGGGCCACTGGCTACACCTTC
CDR3: CASSLDGATGYTF

D: -
size: -
V: TRBV7-2
J: TRBJ2-5
DNA: TGTGCCAGCAGCTTAGTAGCCGCGGAGACCCAGTACTTC
CDR3: CASSLVAAETQYF

D: -
size: -
V: TRBV6-1
J: TRBJ1-2
DNA: TGTGCCAGCAGTGAGGTATTGCAGGAAAACTATGGCTACACCTTC
CDR3: CASSEVLQENYGYTF

D: -
size: -
V: TRBV5-1
J: TRBJ2-6
DNA: TGCGCCAGCAGCCTTGGCCGGGTCGGCAGGGGATCTGGGGCCAACGTCCTGACTTTC
CDR3: CASSLGRVGRGSGANVLTF